The rows below give T cell receptor beta chains drawn from one sample of a study of human T cells and chemical hapten exposure. TCRdb reprocessed the RACE reads via MiXCR and lists one record per CDR3 protein. This table holds approximately 100,000 distinct CDR3 sequences, about 12% found once. The sample in question was whole blood, obtained in connection with sensitization to the hapten diphenylcyclopropenone (DPC). Receptor source: a woman aged 45-65 years with alopecia areata. Some clones in this sample may be carry-over from other donors' samples. The CDR3 runs from the conserved cysteine through the conserved F or W. The order of the fields is J gene, V gene, CDR3 protein.

TRBJ2-5 | TRBV28 | CASREALGTQYF
TRBJ2-5 | TRBV2 | CASSGGDRGRKETQYF
TRBJ2-2 | TRBV7-2 | CASSLAGGTTGELFF
TRBJ1-1 | TRBV20-1 | CSARDRGRGGTEAFF
TRBJ1-1 | TRBV20-1 | CSANTGSTEAFF
TRBJ2-1 | TRBV7-9 | CASSFKLDEQFF
TRBJ2-7 | TRBV5-1 | CASSLLQTYEQYF
TRBJ2-7 | TRBV7-8 | CASSLLPSSYEQYF
TRBJ2-3 | TRBV10-3 | CAISPSTDTQYF
TRBJ2-1 | TRBV6-6 | CASSARQDPIYNEQFF
TRBJ2-1 | TRBV29-1 | CSVDRGTSGRNPSEQFF
TRBJ2-7 | TRBV7-9 | CASSLQGASYEQYF
TRBJ2-4 | TRBV7-6 | CASSATGIDIQYF
TRBJ2-7 | TRBV5-5 | CASSTALTGTGSLWYEQYF
TRBJ2-3 | TRBV12-3/TRBV12-4 | CASSPRNTQYF
TRBJ2-1 | TRBV3-1 | CASSQNSGGYNEQFF
TRBJ2-7 | TRBV10-3 | CAISEGYEQYF
TRBJ2-2 | TRBV27 | CASSQKAPGTGSTGELFF
TRBJ2-7 | TRBV11-2 | CASSLALGEVSYEQYF
TRBJ1-4 | TRBV20-1 | CSVQGPGEKLFF
TRBJ1-3 | TRBV2 | CASNLQGSGNTIYF
TRBJ2-7 | TRBV6-5 | CASSKGLRYEQYF
TRBJ2-2 | TRBV11-2 | CASSFIGGQWNTGELFF
TRBJ2-1 | TRBV6-6 | CASSYSTSGRAGDNEQFF
TRBJ1-1 | TRBV7-2 | CASSPTMENTEAFF
TRBJ2-4 | TRBV7-9 | CASSLGGLAGLAKNIQYF
TRBJ1-5 | TRBV16 | CASSPSNSNQLQHF
TRBJ1-5 | TRBV6-5 | CASSYCPQGQTHQPQHF